The next 19 T cell receptor beta chains were all read from a single sample in a study of early T cells in non-severe SARS-CoV-2 infection. Via MiXCR, TCRdb re-called the 5' RACE reads, giving one row per CDR3 protein. The profile shows about 59,000 distinct CDR3 sequences, about 13% of them singletons. The sample consisted of whole blood, taken at baseline. The receptors shown here come from an adult who was a healthcare worker with PCR-confirmed SARS-CoV-2 infection or an uninfected control (not recorded which).

This clonotype was seen a handful of times. For the CDR3, the DNA is TGTGCCAGCACTCCGGGACAGGGGTATAGTGAGCAGTTCTTC. This encodes CASTPGQGYSEQFF. The rearrangement uses TRBV9 and TRBJ2-1, with 10 bases aligning to TRBD1. V was clipped by 6 bases and J by 9 bases; unmatched bases: 9. The CDR3 covers 14 residues. In germline, CDR1 is SGDLS, CDR2 YYNGEE. Based on the CDR3 plus reference TRBV9 and TRBJ2-1, the full variable domain is DSGVTQTPKHLITATGQRVTLRCSPRSGDLSVYWYQQSLDQGLQFLIQYYNGEERAKGNILERFSAQQFPDLHSELNLSSLELGDSALYFCASTPGQGYSEQFFGPGTRLTVL.

This clonotype was seen only a few times. V gene TRBV29-1 combines with J gene TRBJ2-7, with 7 nucleotides matching TRBD1. Germline V gives CDR1 SQVTM, CDR2 ANQGSEA. The trim removed 6 bases at V and 3 bases at J, leaving 5 bases unmatched. The length of the CDR3 is 12 residues. CDR3 bases: TGCAGCGTCGGGACAGACGGCTACGAGCAGTACTTC. Translated: CSVGTDGYEQYF.

This chain links TRBV7-6 with TRBJ2-3; D is ambiguous. The CDR3 runs 15 residues. V was shortened by 6 bases and J by 1 base, with 14 bases between the two germline ends. Looked up from germline, CDR1 is SGHVS and CDR2 is FNYEAQ. The CDR3 nucleotides are TGTGCCAGCAGTAAACTTGTGTCCGGCACAGATACGCAGTATTTT. Protein product: CASSKLVSGTDTQYF. The complete variable domain, with remaining parts taken from reference TRBV7-6 and TRBJ2-3, reads GAGVSQSPRYKVTKRGQDVALRCDPISGHVSLYWYRQALGQGPEFLTYFNYEAQQDKSGLPNDRFSAERPEGSISTLTIQRTEQRDSAMYRCASSKLVSGTDTQYFGPGTRLTVL.

This clonotype was counted a few times. The chain joins TRBV20-1 to TRBJ1-1; D gene ambiguous. Germline V gene data show CDR1 as DFQATT and CDR2 as SNEGSKA (reference sequence). V was shortened by 0 bases and J by 4 bases, with 15 bases between the two germline ends. This CDR3 spans 15 amino acids. The CDR3 here is CSARDHVNLGTEAFF. As DNA, the CDR3 is TGCAGTGCTAGAGATCATGTGAACTTGGGCACTGAAGCTTTCTTT.

The genes are TRBV27 and TRBJ2-4; a possible D gene is TRBD1 (5 bases). Germline-derived CDR1 and CDR2 are MNHEY and SMNVEV (reference sequence). This CDR3 has 13 residues. V was shortened by 5 bases and J by 4 bases, with 9 bases between the two germline ends. The CDR3 coding sequence is TGTGCCAGCAGTCCACACAGGAAAAACATTCAGTACTTC. Translation: CASSPHRKNIQYF.

This clonotype occurred many times. This chain links TRBV30 with TRBJ2-4; TRBD2 matches 7 bases. Trimming at V came to 3 bases and at J to 5 bases, leaving 10 bases not matched to a gene. Germline V gives CDR1 GTSNPN, CDR2 SVGIG (reference sequence). CDR3 length: 15 amino acids. The CDR3 is CAWSGGGVGQNIQYF. CDR3 coding DNA: TGTGCCTGGAGCGGCGGGGGAGTAGGCCAAAACATTCAGTACTTC.

This clonotype was picked up one time. The chain links TRBV6-5 to TRBJ2-7, with 7 nucleotides matching TRBD2. Germline CDR1 reads MNHEY; CDR2 reads SVGAGI. V gave up 6 bases and J gave up 3 bases; unmatched junction bases: 8. CDR3 length: 14 amino acids. CDR3 nucleotide sequence: TGTGCCAGCAGGGAAGCTAGCGGCCACTACGAGCAGTACTTC. Translating gives CASREASGHYEQYF.

The sample holds a few counts of this clonotype. The chain is built from TRBV6-1 and TRBJ1-1, with D hard to call. V was clipped by 3 bases and J by 5 bases, with 10 bases between them. Looked up from germline, CDR1 is MNHNS and CDR2 is SASEGT. This CDR3 is 13 amino acids long. This CDR3 reads CASSDRSVTEAFF. The CDR3 DNA reads TGTGCCAGCAGTGATCGGTCGGTGACTGAAGCTTTCTTT.

The chain uses TRBV12-3 or TRBV12-4 and TRBJ1-1, with a tentative D call TRBD1 (6 bases). V lost 6 bases and J lost 11, with 16 bases in between. There are 12 residues in the CDR3. In DNA, the CDR3 is TGTGCCAGCAGGCCCAGGGGTACGCCCGCTTTCTTT. Protein sequence: CASRPRGTPAFF.

There are many counts of this clonotype. The J gene is TRBJ1-4, the V gene TRBV12-3 or TRBV12-4; 11 bases map to TRBD1. The length of the CDR3 is 14 residues. The V and J ends lost 3 bases and 8 bases, in that order; junction bases with no gene match: 2. CDR3 amino acids: CASSLDRGLEKLFF. The CDR3 DNA follows: TGTGCCAGCAGTTTGGACAGGGGGCTCGAAAAACTGTTTTTT.

This clonotype was seen more than once but under ten times. This rearrangement joins TRBV28 to TRBJ2-7, with unresolved D. Germline CDR1 and CDR2: MDHEN and SYDVKM. V lost 7 bases to trimming and J lost 3 bases, with 7 bases between them. The CDR3 loop spans 11 amino acids. This CDR3 reads CASTHNYEQYF. DNA of the CDR3: TGTGCCAGCACCCATAACTACGAGCAGTACTTC.

Only a few counts were recorded for this clonotype. This chain uses TRBV19 with TRBJ2-7; the D gene is possibly TRBD2 (5 bases). This CDR3 has 14 residues. Germline loops: CDR1 LNHDA, CDR2 SQIVND (reference sequence). V lost 6 bases and J lost 6, with 18 bases in between. In nucleotides, the CDR3 is TGTGCCAGTAGGCATCTCCAAGAGGGTGGCGAGCAGTACTTC. Amino acid sequence: CASRHLQEGGEQYF. The full variable domain, in which reference TRBV19 and TRBJ2-7 provide the parts outside the CDR3, is DGGITQSPKYLFRKEGQNVTLSCEQNLNHDAMYWYRQDPGQGLRLIYYSQIVNDFQKGDIAEGYSVSREKKESFPLTVTSAQKNPTAFYLCASRHLQEGGEQYFGPGTRLTVT.

This clonotype turned up a few times. The V gene is TRBV5-6, the J gene TRBJ2-2; D gene uncertain. V was trimmed by 5 bases and J by 1 base, leaving 12 bases between them. In germline, CDR1 is SGHDT, CDR2 YYEEEE. CDR3 length: 15 amino acids. The CDR3 is CASRYGRLNTGELFF. The CDR3 DNA follows: TGTGCCAGCAGATACGGACGGCTGAACACCGGGGAGCTGTTTTTT. The full variable domain, with the rest looked up from reference TRBV5-6 and TRBJ2-2, is DAGVTQSPTHLIKTRGQQVTLRCSPKSGHDTVSWYQQALGQGPQFIFQYYEEEERQRGNFPDRFSGHQFPNYSSELNVNALLLGDSALYLCASRYGRLNTGELFFGEGSRLTVL.

This clonotype was detected only a few times. The gene calls are TRBV5-1 and TRBJ1-1; a weak D match, TRBD1 (5 bases). The CDR3 runs to 13 residues. Looked up from germline, CDR1 is SGHRS and CDR2 is YFSETQ. Between the trimmed V and J ends, which lost 0 bases and 6 bases, there was a span of 9 bases. The DNA for the CDR3 is TGCGCCAGCAGCTTGGGACAGCCCGCTGAAGCTTTCTTT. Protein sequence: CASSLGQPAEAFF.

The CDR3 sequence is CASGPSGGETQYF. CDR3 bases: TGTGCTAGTGGCCCCTCCGGAGGGGAGACCCAGTACTTC. The V gene is TRBV12-5, the J gene TRBJ2-5; perhaps TRBD2 as D (6 bases). CDR1 is LGHNT, CDR2 FRNRAP, per germline. There are 13 residues in the CDR3. Trimming took 6 bases from V and 5 from J, leaving 13 bases between them.

The rearrangement links TRBV7-9 to TRBJ1-2, with 9 bases matching TRBD1. CDR3 size: 15 residues. From germline, CDR1 is SEHNR and CDR2 FQNEAQ (reference sequence). J lost 7 bases, V lost 8 bases, and 14 bases had no gene match. The CDR3 nucleotides read TGTGCCAGCGTAACGGGCGAGGACAGGGGAACTGGCTACACCTTC. Its protein product is CASVTGEDRGTGYTF.

To note about this clonotype: Germline and junction disagree at one end, which may indicate a read error. The CDR3 sequence: CVSSWDRSNTGELFF. CDR3 coding DNA: TGTGTCAGCAGCTGGGACAGATCGAACACCGGGGAGCTGTTTTTT. The chain is built from TRBV7-2 and TRBJ2-2, with 7 positions matching TRBD1. The CDR3 sequence is 15 residues long. Per the germline V gene, CDR1 is SGHTA and CDR2 is FQGNSA.

The CDR3 here is CSARAPPYGYTF. As DNA, the CDR3 is TGCAGTGCTAGAGCCCCCCCCTATGGCTACACCTTC. The chain employs TRBV20-1 and TRBJ1-2; D gene uncertain. The germline gives CDR1 DFQATT, CDR2 SNEGSKA (reference sequence). This CDR3 region has 12 residues. The germline V and J ends were trimmed by 1 base and 4 bases, with 7 bases remaining between them.

This clonotype has just a few counts. V usage is TRBV11-3 and J usage is TRBJ2-3, with D possibly matching TRBD1 (6 bases). Trimming cost V 3 bases and J 4 bases, with 14 bases left between them. The CDR3 runs to 15 residues. Germline-derived CDR1 and CDR2 are SGHNT and YENEEA. The CDR3 DNA reads TGTGCCAGCAGCTTCGGCGACAGGAACCCAGATACGCAGTATTTT. Its translation is CASSFGDRNPDTQYF.